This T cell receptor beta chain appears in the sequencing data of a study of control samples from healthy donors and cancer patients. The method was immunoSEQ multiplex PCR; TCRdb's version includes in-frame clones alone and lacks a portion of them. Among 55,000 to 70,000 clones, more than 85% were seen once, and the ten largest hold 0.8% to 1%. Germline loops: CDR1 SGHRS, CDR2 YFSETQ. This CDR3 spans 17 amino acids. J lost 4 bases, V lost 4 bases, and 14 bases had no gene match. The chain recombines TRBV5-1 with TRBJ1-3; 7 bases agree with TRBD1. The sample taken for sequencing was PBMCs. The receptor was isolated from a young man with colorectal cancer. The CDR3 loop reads CASSNLNEGAAGNTIYF. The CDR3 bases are TGCGCCAGCAGCAATCTGAACGAGGGGGCGGCGGGAAACACCATATATTTT.